Sequencing of this T cell receptor (beta chain) was carried out in a study of cytomegalovirus exposure and HLA in healthy donors. Points from the study as a whole: In a later analysis, TCR beta V- and J-gene trimming showed a link to a missense DCLRE1C variant. A later analysis showed that HLA-associated TCR beta chains had undergone more clonal expansion than equally common others.

V was shortened by 1 base and J by 4 bases, with 9 bases between the two germline ends. The germline V gene encodes CDR1 SGHAT and CDR2 FQDESV (reference sequence). The CDR3 contains 14 residues. As to this clone: As yet, its antigen is unknown.

The PCR used 60 Vbeta and 13 Jbeta primers. Original analysis: Approximately 11 million of the 60 million to 80 million unique TCR beta chains counted in a later analysis were shared. The repertoire was sequenced with immunoSEQ multiplex PCR; TCRdb's copy has only in-frame clones and lacks some. V, J and clone size reflect that table, while D and trimming were determined from the DNA. The table lists 150,000 or so clones, approximately 80% of them singletons. The source of this sequence is a man aged 30 to 45 in good health and CMV-seropositive. The rearrangement joins TRBV11-1 to TRBJ2-3; D is perhaps TRBD1 (5 bases). The sequenced sample consisted of PBMCs. CDR3 bases: TGTGCCAGCAGCTTAGGACAGCCAGCAGATACGCAGTATTTT. Protein sequence: CASSLGQPADTQYF.